Each of the 13 T cell receptor beta chains below was sequenced from the same sample in a study of lymphopenia after photon versus proton radiotherapy. TCRdb keeps only in-frame clones here, not all; method: immunoSEQ multiplex PCR. The sample includes some 41,000 clones, about 86% of them seen just once. The specimen comprised peripheral blood, sampled from a patient treated with proton-based radiotherapy. These TCRs come from a woman in her 70s with pancreatic cancer. Some clones in this sample may be carry-over from other donors' samples.

This clone was detected once. The chain joins TRBV30 to TRBJ2-7; D possibly corresponds to TRBD2 (5 bases). V was clipped by 3 bases and J by 7 bases, with 16 bases between them. Per the germline V gene, CDR1 is GTSNPN and CDR2 is SVGIG (reference sequence). The CDR3 loop spans 13 amino acids. CDR3 nucleotide sequence: TGTGCCTGGAGCTCCCGACGGGATGGAGAGCAGTACTTC. It is translated as CAWSSRRDGEQYF.

The genes are TRBV2 and TRBJ1-2; D may be TRBD1 (5 bases). Germline values: CDR1 SNHLY, CDR2 FYNNEI. V was shortened by 6 bases and J by 4 bases, with 15 bases between the two germline ends. The CDR3 spans 14 residues. CDR3 bases: TGTGCCAGCAGGGGGGACGGTGGGGGCTATGGCTACACCTTC. Translation: CASRGDGGGYGYTF.

The rearrangement links TRBV4-2 to TRBJ1-1; D gene unclear. The CDR3 has 13 amino acids. Per the germline V gene, CDR1 is LGHNA and CDR2 is YNFKEQ. Trimming took off 0 bases at V and 2 bases at J, with 4 bases between the two ends. CDR3 nucleotide sequence: TGTGCCAGCAGCCAAGAGTATAACACTGAAGCTTTCTTT. This translates into CASSQEYNTEAFF.

The chain uses TRBV16 and TRBJ2-1; D call uncertain. Germline assignment: CDR1 KGHSY and CDR2 FQNENV. This CDR3 is built from 13 residues. Trimming removed 1 base from V and 10 bases from J, with 11 bases in between. This CDR3 is CASSQLRFWEQFF. The CDR3 DNA is TGTGCCAGCAGCCAATTACGTTTTTGGGAGCAGTTCTTC.

The chain employs TRBV18 and TRBJ1-2, with a weak D call TRBD1 (6 bases). Germline-derived CDR1 and CDR2 are KGHSH and LQKENI. The CDR3 contains 14 residues. V shed 3 bases and J shed 7 bases, with 15 bases lying between them. CDR3 nucleotides: TGTGCCAGCTCACCCCAGGAGGGGGAAAGTGGCTACACCTTC. Protein sequence: CASSPQEGESGYTF.

The CDR3 DNA sequence: TGTGCCACCAGCAGAGATCTGCAGTCCTACGAGCAGTACTTC. Amino acids: CATSRDLQSYEQYF. The chain couples TRBV15 to TRBJ2-7, with D uncertain. The germline V gene has CDR1 LNHNV and CDR2 YYDKDF (reference sequence). The CDR3 contains 14 residues. The V end was cut by 0 bases, the J end by 1 base, with 7 bases between.

This clone was counted once. This chain's CDR3 is CASSLKLAGGPGNYEQYF. CDR3 DNA sequence: TGTGCCAGCAGTTTGAAACTAGCGGGAGGGCCCGGAAACTACGAGCAGTACTTC. The chain has TRBV27 and TRBJ2-7; 13 bases map to TRBD2. J lost 3 bases, V lost 3 bases, and 11 bases had no gene match. The germline V gene has CDR1 MNHEY and CDR2 SMNVEV (reference sequence). This CDR3 is 18 amino acids long.

This clone was counted only a few times. The V gene is TRBV9, the J gene TRBJ2-5, with D possibly being TRBD1 or TRBD2 (5 bases each). CDR3 size: 13 residues. Deletions cut 4 bases from V and 4 bases from J, with 11 bases between. Germline lookup yields CDR1 SGDLS and CDR2 YYNGEE. The chain's CDR3 is CASSPGTVETQYF. CDR3 in DNA: TGTGCCAGCAGCCCAGGGACGGTAGAGACCCAGTACTTC.

The gene calls are TRBV5-6 and TRBJ1-1; D unresolved. Germline loops: CDR1 SGHDT, CDR2 YYEEEE. The length of the CDR3 is 13 residues. Trimming removed 2 bases from V and 4 bases from J, with 9 bases in between. The CDR3, as DNA: TGTGCCAGCAGCTTCGCCAGTAGCACTGAAGCTTTCTTT. Protein product: CASSFASSTEAFF.

The rearrangement links TRBV5-1 to TRBJ1-2, with 7 bases aligning to TRBD1. The V segment lost 4 bases and the J segment 7 bases; nucleotides outside the gene matches: 7. The length of the CDR3 is 13 residues. CDR1 is SGHRS and CDR2 is YFSETQ in the germline V gene. In DNA, the CDR3 is TGCGCCAGCAGCCCCGGGACAGAACCTGGCTACACCTTC. This translates into CASSPGTEPGYTF.

The chain combines TRBV18 with TRBJ2-1; 7 nucleotides match TRBD2. This CDR3 has 15 residues. Germline V gene sequence: CDR1 KGHSH, CDR2 LQKENI. With 2 bases clipped from V and 0 bases from J, the junction kept 1 base outside the gene matches. Here the CDR3 DNA reads TGTGCCAGCTCACCAGGCGGGAGCTCCTACAATGAGCAGTTCTTC. This encodes CASSPGGSSYNEQFF.

This rearrangement joins TRBV15 to TRBJ2-3, with TRBD2 matching 8 bases. The CDR3 has 15 amino acids. With 2 bases clipped from V and 1 base from J, the junction kept 2 bases outside the gene matches. CDR1 is LNHNV, CDR2 YYDKDF, per germline (reference sequence). The CDR3 region has the DNA TGTGCCACCAGCAGACCAGCGGGGGGCACAGATACGCAGTATTTT. Residues: CATSRPAGGTDTQYF.

The chain employs TRBV28 and TRBJ1-5; tentatively, D is TRBD1 (5 bases). Germline V CDR1 and CDR2: MDHEN, SYDVKM. Trimming took off 5 bases at V and 0 bases at J, with 14 bases between the two ends. The CDR3 totals 16 residues. CDR3 sequence (DNA): TGTGCCAGCAGTCACAGGAGTTTCTATAGCAATCAGCCCCAGCATTTT. It translates to CASSHRSFYSNQPQHF.